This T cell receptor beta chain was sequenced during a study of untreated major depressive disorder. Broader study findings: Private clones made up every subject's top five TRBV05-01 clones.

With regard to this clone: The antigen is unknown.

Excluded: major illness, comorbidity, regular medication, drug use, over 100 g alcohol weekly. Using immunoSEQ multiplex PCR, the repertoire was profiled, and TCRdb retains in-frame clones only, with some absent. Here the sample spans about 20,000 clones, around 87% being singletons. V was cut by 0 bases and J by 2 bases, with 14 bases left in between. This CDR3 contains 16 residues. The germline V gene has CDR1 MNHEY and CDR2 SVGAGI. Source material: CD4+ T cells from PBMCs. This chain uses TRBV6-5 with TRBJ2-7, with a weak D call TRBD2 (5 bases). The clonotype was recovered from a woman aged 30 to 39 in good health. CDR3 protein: CASSYSASLRAYEQYF. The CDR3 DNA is TGTGCCAGCAGTTACTCGGCCAGTCTGCGGGCCTACGAGCAGTACTTC.